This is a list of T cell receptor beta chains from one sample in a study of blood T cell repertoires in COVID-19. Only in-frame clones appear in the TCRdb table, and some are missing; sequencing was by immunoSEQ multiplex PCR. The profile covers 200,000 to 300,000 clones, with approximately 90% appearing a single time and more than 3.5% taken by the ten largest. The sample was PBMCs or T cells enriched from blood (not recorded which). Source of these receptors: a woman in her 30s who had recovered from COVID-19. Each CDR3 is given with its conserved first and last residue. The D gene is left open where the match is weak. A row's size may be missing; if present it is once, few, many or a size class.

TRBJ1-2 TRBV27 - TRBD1 CASSLFGTDRVAYGYTF TGTGCCAGCAGTTTATTCGGGACCGACAGGGTAGCATATGGCTACACCTTC
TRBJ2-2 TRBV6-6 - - CASSGLLYSTGELFF TGTGCCAGCTCGGGACTGCTATACTCCACCGGGGAGCTGTTTTTT
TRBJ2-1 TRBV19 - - CASSIERLTYNEQFF TGTGCCAGTAGTATTGAGCGTTTGACCTACAATGAGCAGTTCTTC
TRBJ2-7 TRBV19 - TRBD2 CASRPSGSGLNEQYF TGTGCCAGTAGACCTAGCGGGAGTGGATTGAACGAGCAGTACTTC
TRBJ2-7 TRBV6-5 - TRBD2 CASSYSRVSSGYEQYF TGTGCCAGCAGTTACTCGAGGGTGTCTAGCGGCTACGAGCAGTACTTC
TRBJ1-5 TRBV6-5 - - CASSHQGQPQHF TGTGCCAGCAGCCACCAGGGACAGCCCCAGCATTTT
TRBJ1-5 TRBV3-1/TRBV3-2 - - CASSQGGRGAGNQPQHF TGTGCCAGCAGCCAAGGAGGCCGGGGGGCGGGAAATCAGCCCCAGCATTTT
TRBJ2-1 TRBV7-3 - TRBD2 CASSPRLAGVYNEQFF TGTGCCAGCAGCCCTAGACTAGCGGGAGTTTACAATGAGCAGTTCTTC
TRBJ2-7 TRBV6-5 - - CASSYSIRAYEQYF TGTGCCAGCAGTTACTCAATCAGGGCCTACGAGCAGTACTTC
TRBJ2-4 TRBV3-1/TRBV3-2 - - CASSQGLGETGVAKNIQYF TGTGCCAGCAGCCAAGGATTAGGGGAAACTGGAGTAGCCAAAAACATTCAGTACTTC
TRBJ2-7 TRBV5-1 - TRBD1 CASSFEVTGYGEQYF TGCGCCAGCAGCTTCGAAGTGACAGGGTACGGCGAGCAGTACTTC
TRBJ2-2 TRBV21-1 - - CASSKGGTGKVRWELFF TGTGCCAGCAGCAAAGGGGGGACAGGGAAGGTAAGGTGGGAGCTGTTTTTT
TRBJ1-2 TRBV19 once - CASSQAAINYGYTF TGTGCCAGTAGTCAGGCAGCAATAAACTATGGCTACACCTTC
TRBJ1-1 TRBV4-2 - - CASSQSGRGMNTEAFF TGTGCCAGCAGCCAATCAGGGAGGGGGATGAACACTGAAGCTTTCTTT
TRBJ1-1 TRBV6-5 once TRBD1 CASSYSVQGRTEAFF TGTGCCAGCAGTTACTCGGTACAGGGGCGGACTGAAGCTTTCTTT
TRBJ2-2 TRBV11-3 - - CASSLATSTGSSGTGELFF TGTGCCAGCAGCTTAGCAACGAGCACAGGGTCGTCGGGCACCGGGGAGCTGTTTTTT
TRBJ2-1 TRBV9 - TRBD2 CASSVGTSGRAYNEQFF TGTGCCAGCAGCGTAGGGACTAGCGGGAGGGCCTACAATGAGCAGTTCTTC
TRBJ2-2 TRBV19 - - CASSRRAGTERTGELFF TGTGCCAGTAGCCGGAGGGCGGGGACAGAGAGGACCGGGGAGCTGTTTTTT
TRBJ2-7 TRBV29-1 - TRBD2 CSVGLAGSGSYEQYF TGCAGCGTTGGACTAGCGGGGAGTGGCTCCTACGAGCAGTACTTC
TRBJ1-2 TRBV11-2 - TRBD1 CASSSDRGYGYTF TGTGCCAGCAGCTCCGACAGGGGCTATGGCTACACCTTC
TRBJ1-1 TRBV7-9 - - CASSFPMDREAFF TGTGCCAGCAGCTTTCCTATGGACAGAGAAGCTTTCTTT
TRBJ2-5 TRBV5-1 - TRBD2 CASSSEAGVWETQYF TGCGCCAGCAGCTCAGAAGCGGGAGTATGGGAGACCCAGTACTTC
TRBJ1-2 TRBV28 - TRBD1 CASIGTGFGYGYTF TGTGCCAGCATTGGGACAGGGTTCGGCTATGGCTACACCTTC
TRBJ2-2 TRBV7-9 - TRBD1 CASSRTGGTGELFF TGTGCCAGCAGCCGGACAGGGGGAACCGGGGAGCTGTTTTTT
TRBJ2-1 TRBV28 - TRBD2 CASSLNQRGNNEQFF TGTGCCAGCAGTTTAAACCAGCGGGGGAACAATGAGCAGTTCTTC
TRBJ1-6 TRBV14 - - CASSQAAFRGSPLHF TGTGCCAGCAGCCAAGCCGCTTTCAGGGGTTCACCCCTCCACTTT
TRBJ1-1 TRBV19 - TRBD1 CASSTGQGKTEAFF TGTGCCAGTAGTACCGGACAGGGGAAGACTGAAGCTTTCTTT
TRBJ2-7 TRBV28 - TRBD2 CASSPSGSKYEQYF TGTGCCAGCAGTCCAAGCGGGAGTAAGTACGAGCAGTACTTC
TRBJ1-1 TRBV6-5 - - CASSFIPEAFF TGTGCCAGCAGTTTTATCCCTGAAGCTTTCTTT
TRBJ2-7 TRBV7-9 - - CASSHRSVEQYF TGTGCCAGCAGCCACAGGTCGGTCGAGCAGTACTTC
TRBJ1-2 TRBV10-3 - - CAISESNRGSNYGYTF TGTGCCATCAGTGAGTCGAATAGGGGATCCAACTATGGCTACACCTTC
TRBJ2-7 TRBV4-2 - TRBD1 CASSQEGQGSYEQYF TGTGCCAGCAGCCAAGAGGGACAGGGTAGCTACGAGCAGTACTTC
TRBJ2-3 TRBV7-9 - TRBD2 CASSLLAGGTDTQYF TGTGCCAGCAGCCTATTAGCGGGTGGAACAGATACGCAGTATTTT
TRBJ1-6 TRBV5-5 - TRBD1 CASSLFRTGANSPLHF TGTGCCAGCAGCTTGTTTCGGACAGGGGCGAATTCACCCCTCCACTTT
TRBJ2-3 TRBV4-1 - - CASSQGGVREDTQYF TGCGCCAGCAGCCAAGGGGGGGTACGGGAAGATACGCAGTATTTT
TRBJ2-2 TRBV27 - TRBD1 CASSSPGQGAGELFF TGTGCCAGCAGTTCTCCGGGACAGGGGGCCGGGGAGCTGTTTTTT
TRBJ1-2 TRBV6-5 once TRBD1 CASSRTGMDGYTF TGTGCCAGCAGCCGGACAGGCATGGATGGCTACACCTTC
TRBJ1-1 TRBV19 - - CASSQGMWTEAFF TGTGCCAGTAGTCAGGGTATGTGGACTGAAGCTTTCTTT
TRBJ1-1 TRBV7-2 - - CASSLQGHLGTGRGTEAFF TGTGCCAGCAGCTTACAAGGGCACCTTGGGACGGGCAGGGGCACTGAAGCTTTCTTT
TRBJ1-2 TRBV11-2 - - CASSLDYLEAHYGYTF TGTGCCAGCAGCTTAGATTATTTAGAGGCCCACTATGGCTACACCTTC